Below are 7 T cell receptor beta chains sequenced from a single sample in a study of T cell responses to AZD1222 COVID-19 vaccine. Sequencing was performed with immunoSEQ multiplex PCR; in TCRdb, only in-frame clones are kept and a portion is missing. The table lists roughly 50,000 clones, roughly 80% of them singletons, with roughly 6.6% in the top ten. The starting material was peripheral blood, obtained on day 0 of AZD1222 vaccination. Source of these receptors: an adult in good health.

The rearrangement joins TRBV5-1 to TRBJ1-1, with D unclear. This CDR3 comprises 12 residues. Germline CDR1 SGHRS, CDR2 YFSETQ. V lost 4 bases and J lost 11, with 15 bases in between. The CDR3 is CASSQERATAFF. The CDR3 DNA is TGCGCCAGCAGCCAGGAAAGGGCGACGGCTTTCTTT.

This rearrangement joins TRBV5-6 to TRBJ2-1, with D perhaps matching TRBD1 or TRBD2 (5 bases each). The CDR3 is 17 amino acids. The germline V gene encodes CDR1 SGHDT and CDR2 YYEEEE. The V end lost 3 bases, the J end lost 5 bases, and 21 bases lay between the germline ends. The CDR3 coding sequence is TGTGCCAGCAGCTCCCGGGACCGAGTTTTTAGGGACAATGAGCAGTTCTTC. As protein: CASSSRDRVFRDNEQFF.

The chain joins TRBV29-1 to TRBJ2-2; D is perhaps TRBD1 (6 bases). The germline CDR1 and CDR2 sequences are SQVTM and ANQGSEA. V was cut by 6 bases and J by 7 bases, with 15 bases left in between. CDR3 length: 13 residues. The CDR3 loop is CSVRGTLDGELFF. CDR3 DNA: TGCAGCGTGAGGGGGACCTTGGACGGGGAGCTGTTTTTT.

The chain is built from TRBV28 and TRBJ1-5; TRBD1 is a possible D gene (6 bases). Trimming stripped 5 bases from V and 0 bases from J, with 11 bases between. Per the germline V gene, CDR1 is MDHEN and CDR2 is SYDVKM. This CDR3 region has 15 residues. The DNA of the CDR3 is TGTGCCAGCAGTCCTACACAGGGTAGCAATCAGCCCCAGCATTTT. Its protein is CASSPTQGSNQPQHF.

The V call is TRBV11-2, the J call TRBJ1-1, with a possible D match to TRBD1 (6 bases). The germline V and J ends were trimmed by 2 bases and 1 base, with 8 bases remaining between them. CDR1 SGHAT and CDR2 FQNNGV come from the germline V gene. This CDR3 region has 14 residues. As DNA, the CDR3 is TGTGCCAGCAGCTTAAGAGGGGGGAACACTGAAGCTTTCTTT. Its translation is CASSLRGGNTEAFF.

Worth noting for this clone: The limits of the CDR3 on the DNA are not certain, so only TCRdb's listed CDR3 is given. This rearrangement joins TRBV7-9 to TRBJ2-6; the table's D call TRBD2 went unverified against the DNA. Looked up from germline, CDR1 is SEHNR and CDR2 is FQNEAQ (reference sequence). Including both end residues, the CDR3 is 15 amino acids long. The CDR3 spells CASSLGTFGANVLTF.

The V and J genes are TRBV19 and TRBJ1-6; TRBD1 aligns across 7 bases. V trimming: 6 bases; J trimming: 7 bases; junction bases outside the gene matches: 12. In germline, CDR1 is LNHDA, CDR2 SQIVND (reference sequence). The CDR3 loop spans 16 amino acids. The CDR3 sequence: CASSHRDRTANSPLHF. CDR3 in DNA: TGTGCCAGTAGCCATAGGGACAGAACTGCCAATTCACCCCTCCACTTT.